These T cell receptor beta chains were read from a single sample in a study of CD8+CD57+ T cells in acquired aplastic anemia. TCRdb reprocessed the reads via MiXCR and lists one record per CDR3 protein. The sample holds 100,000 to 150,000 distinct CDR3 sequences; about 40% are singletons and the top ten take about 2.6%. Sequences were obtained from sorted CD4+, CD8+, or CD8+CD57+ T cells (not recorded which) from PBMCs. The source is a human donor with aplastic anemia. Each CDR3 is given with its conserved first and last residue. The D gene is left open where the match is weak. Rows may omit the clone size; those that give it use once, few, many or a size class.

D: .; J: TRBJ1-2; size: many; V: TRBV4-1; DNA: TGCGCCAGCAGCCAAGTGTGGTCTGGGGATAGCTATGGCTACACCTTC; CDR3: CASSQVWSGDSYGYTF
D: TRBD1; J: TRBJ1-6; size: many; V: TRBV6-5; DNA: TGTGCCAGCAGTTCGGGACAGGTTAATTCACCCCTCCACTTT; CDR3: CASSSGQVNSPLHF
D: TRBD1; J: TRBJ2-3; size: few; V: TRBV5-6; DNA: TGTGCCAGCAGCTTGGCCGGACAGGGGGCAGATACGCAGTATTTT; CDR3: CASSLAGQGADTQYF
D: TRBD1; J: TRBJ1-5; size: .; V: TRBV19; DNA: TGTGCCAGTAGTGGACAGGTGAGAAATCAGCCCCAGCATTTT; CDR3: CASSGQVRNQPQHF
D: .; J: TRBJ2-5; size: many; V: TRBV15; DNA: TGTGCCACCAGCCTCCCGGGGAGTGAACAAGAGACCCAGTACTTC; CDR3: CATSLPGSEQETQYF
D: TRBD1; J: TRBJ1-2; size: .; V: TRBV6-1; DNA: TGTGCCACCCGGGGACGGGACAGGGCGAATGGCTACACCTTC; CDR3: CATRGRDRANGYTF
D: .; J: TRBJ1-5; size: many; V: TRBV7-2; DNA: TGTGCCAGCAGCTTAAGGGCCAATCAGCCCCAGCATTTT; CDR3: CASSLRANQPQHF
D: TRBD1; J: TRBJ1-5; size: .; V: TRBV11-1; DNA: TGTGCCAGCAGCTTAGCGGCGTTACAGGGGGGTAATCAGCCCCAGCATTTT; CDR3: CASSLAALQGGNQPQHF
D: .; J: TRBJ2-3; size: many; V: TRBV5-1; DNA: TGCGCCAGCAGCTTAGAGGGGGCGGGGGATACGCAGTATTTT; CDR3: CASSLEGAGDTQYF
D: .; J: TRBJ1-4; size: many; V: TRBV19; DNA: TGTGCCAGTAGAATCAATGAAAGACTGTTTTTT; CDR3: CASRINERLFF
D: .; J: TRBJ1-2; size: .; V: TRBV20-1; DNA: TGCAGTGCTAGAGATCTGGAGGGACGCGGCTACACCTTC; CDR3: CSARDLEGRGYTF
D: .; J: TRBJ1-2; size: many; V: TRBV6-2/TRBV6-3; DNA: TGTGCCAGCAGTTACTCGACAGGAAATGGCTACACCTTC; CDR3: CASSYSTGNGYTF
D: .; J: TRBJ2-7; size: many; V: TRBV6-5; DNA: TGTGCCAGCAGTTACAGTTACTCAGGGGGGACCTACGAGCAGTACTTC; CDR3: CASSYSYSGGTYEQYF
D: TRBD2; J: TRBJ2-1; size: many; V: TRBV4-2; DNA: TGTGCCACCAAAGGGGAGCGGGGAGCTGCCAATGAGCAGTTCTTC; CDR3: CATKGERGAANEQFF